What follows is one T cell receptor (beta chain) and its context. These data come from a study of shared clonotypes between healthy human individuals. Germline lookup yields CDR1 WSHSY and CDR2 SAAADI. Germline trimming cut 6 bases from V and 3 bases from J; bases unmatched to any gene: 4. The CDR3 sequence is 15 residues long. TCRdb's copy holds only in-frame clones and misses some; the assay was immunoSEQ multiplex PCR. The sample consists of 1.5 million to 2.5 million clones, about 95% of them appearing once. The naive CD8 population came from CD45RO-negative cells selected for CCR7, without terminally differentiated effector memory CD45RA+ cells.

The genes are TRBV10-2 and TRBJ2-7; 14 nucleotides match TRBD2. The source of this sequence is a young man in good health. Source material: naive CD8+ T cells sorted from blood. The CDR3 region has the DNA TGCGCCAGCAGGGTGGGACTAGCGGGGGACTACGAGCAGTACTTC. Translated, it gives CASRVGLAGDYEQYF.